This T cell receptor beta chain comes out of a study of blood T cell repertoires in COVID-19. In the original analysis: Counts of nucleated cells, estimated from reference gene primer amplification, were obtained. Here immunoSEQ multiplex PCR was the method, and the copy in TCRdb shows in-frame clones only, minus some. D and trimming come from the DNA, and the V and J calls and clone size come from that table. The sample includes 190,000 or so clones, 75% to 90% of them seen just once. The sequence came from a woman in her twenties or thirties who had been exposed to COVID-19. The specimen was PBMCs or T cells enriched from blood (not recorded which).

CDR3 sequence: CASQGHTQYF. The CDR3 nucleotides are TGTGCCAGCCAGGGCCATACGCAGTATTTT. V gene TRBV12-3 or TRBV12-4 combines with J gene TRBJ2-3; perhaps TRBD1 as D (5 bases). This CDR3 has 10 residues. The germline V and J ends were trimmed by 8 bases and 7 bases, with 7 bases remaining between them.